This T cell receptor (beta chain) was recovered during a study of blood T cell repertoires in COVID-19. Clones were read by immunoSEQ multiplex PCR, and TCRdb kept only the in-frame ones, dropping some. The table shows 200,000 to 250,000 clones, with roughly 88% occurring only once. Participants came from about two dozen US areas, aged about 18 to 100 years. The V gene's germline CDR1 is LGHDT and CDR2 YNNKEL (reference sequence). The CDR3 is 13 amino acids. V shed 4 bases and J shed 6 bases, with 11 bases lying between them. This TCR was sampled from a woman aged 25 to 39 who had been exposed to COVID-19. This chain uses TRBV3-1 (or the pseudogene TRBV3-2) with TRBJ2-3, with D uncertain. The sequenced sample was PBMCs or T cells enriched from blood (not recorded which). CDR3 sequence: CASSLLSTDTQYF. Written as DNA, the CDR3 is TGTGCCAGCAGCCTCCTCTCTACCGATACGCAGTATTTT.